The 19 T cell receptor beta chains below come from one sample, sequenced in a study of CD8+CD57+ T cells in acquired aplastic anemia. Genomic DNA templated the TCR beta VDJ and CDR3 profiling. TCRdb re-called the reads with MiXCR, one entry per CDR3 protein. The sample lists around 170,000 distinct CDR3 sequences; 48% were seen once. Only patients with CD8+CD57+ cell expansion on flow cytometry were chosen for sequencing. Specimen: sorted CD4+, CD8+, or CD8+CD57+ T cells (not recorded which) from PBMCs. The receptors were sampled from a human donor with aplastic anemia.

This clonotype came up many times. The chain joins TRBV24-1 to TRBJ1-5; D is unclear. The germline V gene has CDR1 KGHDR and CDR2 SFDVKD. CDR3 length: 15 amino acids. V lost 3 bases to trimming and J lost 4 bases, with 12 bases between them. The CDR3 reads CATSDPTSPNQPQHF. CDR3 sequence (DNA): TGTGCCACCAGTGATCCGACCTCCCCTAATCAGCCCCAGCATTTT.

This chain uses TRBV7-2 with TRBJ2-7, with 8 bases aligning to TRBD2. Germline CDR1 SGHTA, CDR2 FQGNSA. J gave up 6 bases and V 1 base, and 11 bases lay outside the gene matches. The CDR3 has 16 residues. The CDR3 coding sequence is TGTGCCAGCAGCTTAGTGGCGGCGGGAGGATCGGGCGAGCAGTACTTC. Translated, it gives CASSLVAAGGSGEQYF.

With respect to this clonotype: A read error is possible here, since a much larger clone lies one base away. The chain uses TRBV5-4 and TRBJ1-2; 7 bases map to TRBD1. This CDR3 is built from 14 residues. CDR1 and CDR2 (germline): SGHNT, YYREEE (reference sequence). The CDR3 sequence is CASRPDRDVYGCTF. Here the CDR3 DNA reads TGTGCCAGCAGACCTGACAGGGACGTCTATGGCTGCACCTTC.

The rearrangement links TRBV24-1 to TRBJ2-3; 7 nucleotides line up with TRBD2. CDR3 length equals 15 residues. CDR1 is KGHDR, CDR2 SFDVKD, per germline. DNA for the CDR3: TGTGCTAGAGATCGGACTAGAGAGGCCACAGATACGCAGTATTTT. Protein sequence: CARDRTREATDTQYF.

The CDR3: CASSYSGDRADFSNQPQHF. The CDR3 bases are TGTGCCAGCAGTTACTCTGGCGACAGGGCCGATTTTAGCAATCAGCCCCAGCATTTT. The chain uses TRBV6-2 or TRBV6-3 and TRBJ1-5, with 7 nucleotides matching TRBD1. Germline loops: CDR1 MNHEY, CDR2 SVGEGT. V lost 0 bases to trimming and J lost 0 bases; unmatched junction nucleotides: 11. The CDR3 runs to 19 residues.

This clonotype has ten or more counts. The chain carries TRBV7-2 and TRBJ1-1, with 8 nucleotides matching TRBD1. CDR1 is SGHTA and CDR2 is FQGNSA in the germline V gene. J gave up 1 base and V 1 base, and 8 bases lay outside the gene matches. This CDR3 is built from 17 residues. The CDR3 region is CASSLGLLGTGNTEAFF. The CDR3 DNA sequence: TGTGCCAGCAGCTTAGGCCTCCTCGGGACAGGGAACACTGAAGCTTTCTTT.

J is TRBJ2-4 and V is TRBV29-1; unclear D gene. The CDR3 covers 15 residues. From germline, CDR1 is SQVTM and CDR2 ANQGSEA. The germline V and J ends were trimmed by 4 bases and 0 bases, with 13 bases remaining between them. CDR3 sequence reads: CSVVDGLLAKNIQYF. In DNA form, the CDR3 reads TGCAGCGTTGTGGACGGGCTACTAGCCAAAAACATTCAGTACTTC. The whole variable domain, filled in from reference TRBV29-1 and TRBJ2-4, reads SAVISQKPSRDICQRGTSLTIQCQVDSQVTMMFWYRQQPGQSLTLIATANQGSEATYESGFVIDKFPISRPNLTFSTLTVSNMSPEDSSIYLCSVVDGLLAKNIQYFGAGTRLSVL.

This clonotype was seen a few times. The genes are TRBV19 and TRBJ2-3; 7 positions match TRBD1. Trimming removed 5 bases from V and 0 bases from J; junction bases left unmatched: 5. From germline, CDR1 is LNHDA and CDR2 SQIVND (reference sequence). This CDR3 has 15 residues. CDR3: CASSVRGLSTDTQYF. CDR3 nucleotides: TGTGCCAGTAGTGTAAGGGGGCTTAGCACAGATACGCAGTATTTT. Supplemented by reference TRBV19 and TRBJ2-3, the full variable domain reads DGGITQSPKYLFRKEGQNVTLSCEQNLNHDAMYWYRQDPGQGLRLIYYSQIVNDFQKGDIAEGYSVSREKKESFPLTVTSAQKNPTAFYLCASSVRGLSTDTQYFGPGTRLTVL.

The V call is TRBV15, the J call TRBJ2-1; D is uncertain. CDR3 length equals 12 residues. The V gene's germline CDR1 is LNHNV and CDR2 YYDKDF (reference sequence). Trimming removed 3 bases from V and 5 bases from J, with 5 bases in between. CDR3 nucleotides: TGTGCCACCAGCAGGCCCGACAATGAGCAGTTCTTC. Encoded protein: CATSRPDNEQFF.

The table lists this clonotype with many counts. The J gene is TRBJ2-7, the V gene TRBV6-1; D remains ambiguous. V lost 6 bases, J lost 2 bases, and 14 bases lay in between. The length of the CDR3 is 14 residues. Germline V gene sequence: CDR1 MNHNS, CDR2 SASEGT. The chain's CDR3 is CASRPQVGTYEQYF. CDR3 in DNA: TGTGCCAGCAGACCCCAGGTGGGTACCTACGAGCAGTACTTC.

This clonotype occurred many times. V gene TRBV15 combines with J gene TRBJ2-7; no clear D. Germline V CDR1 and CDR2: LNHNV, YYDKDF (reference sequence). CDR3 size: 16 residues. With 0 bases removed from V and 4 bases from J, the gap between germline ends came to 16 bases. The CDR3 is CATSRDSRAGGYEQYF. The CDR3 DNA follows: TGTGCCACCAGCAGAGATTCCCGGGCAGGTGGGTACGAGCAGTACTTC.

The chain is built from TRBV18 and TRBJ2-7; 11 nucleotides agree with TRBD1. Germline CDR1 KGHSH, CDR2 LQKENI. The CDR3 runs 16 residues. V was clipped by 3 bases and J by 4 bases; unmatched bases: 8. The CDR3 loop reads CASSPFSGQGAYEQYF. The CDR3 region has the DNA TGTGCCAGCTCACCTTTTTCCGGACAGGGGGCTTACGAGCAGTACTTC.

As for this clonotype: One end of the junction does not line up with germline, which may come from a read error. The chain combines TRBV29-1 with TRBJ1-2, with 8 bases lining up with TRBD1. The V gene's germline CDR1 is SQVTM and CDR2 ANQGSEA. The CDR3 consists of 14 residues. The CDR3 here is CSVRRPDRDYGYTF. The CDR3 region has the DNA TGCAGCGTTCGAAGACCGGACAGGGACTACGGCTACACCTTC.

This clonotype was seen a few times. CDR3 nucleotides: TGTGCCAGCACCCCGACAGGGGGTCAGCCCCAGCATTTT. Translation gives CASTPTGGQPQHF. This sequence joins TRBV7-9 and TRBJ1-5, with 9 bases identical to TRBD1. Germline CDR1 is SEHNR and CDR2 is FQNEAQ (reference sequence). The CDR3 is 13 amino acids. After removal of 7 bases from V and 6 bases from J, the junction contained 4 bases not matched to a gene. Full variable domain (missing parts from reference TRBV7-9 and TRBJ1-5): DTGVSQNPRHKITKRGQNVTFRCDPISEHNRLYWYRQTLGQGPEFLTYFQNEAQLEKSRLLSDRFSAERPKGSFSTLEIQRTEQGDSAMYLCASTPTGGQPQHFGDGTRLSIL.

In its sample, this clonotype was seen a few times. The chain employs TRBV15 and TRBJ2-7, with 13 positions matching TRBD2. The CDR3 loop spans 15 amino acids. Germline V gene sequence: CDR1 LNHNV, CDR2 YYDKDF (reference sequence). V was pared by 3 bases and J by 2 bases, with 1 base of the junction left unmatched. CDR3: CATSSGLAGAYEQYF. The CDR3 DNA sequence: TGTGCCACCAGCAGCGGACTAGCGGGGGCCTACGAGCAGTACTTC.

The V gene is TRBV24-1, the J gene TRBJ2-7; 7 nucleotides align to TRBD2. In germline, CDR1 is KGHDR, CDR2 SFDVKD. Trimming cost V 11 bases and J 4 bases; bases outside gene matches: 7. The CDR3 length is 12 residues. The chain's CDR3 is CARNGREYEQYF. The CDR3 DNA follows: TGTGCCAGAAACGGGCGGGAGTACGAGCAGTACTTC.

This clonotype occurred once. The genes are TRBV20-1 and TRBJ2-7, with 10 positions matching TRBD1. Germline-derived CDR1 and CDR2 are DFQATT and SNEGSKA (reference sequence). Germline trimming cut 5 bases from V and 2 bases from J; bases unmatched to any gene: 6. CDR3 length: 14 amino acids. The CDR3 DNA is TGCAGTGCTTCCAGGGACAGGGGACCCTACGAGCAGTACTTC. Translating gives CSASRDRGPYEQYF.

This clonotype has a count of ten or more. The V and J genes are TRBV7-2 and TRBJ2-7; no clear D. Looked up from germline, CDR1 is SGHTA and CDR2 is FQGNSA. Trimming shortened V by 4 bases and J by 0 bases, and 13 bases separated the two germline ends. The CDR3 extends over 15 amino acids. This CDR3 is CASSSTGRSSYEQYF. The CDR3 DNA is TGTGCCAGCAGCTCGACTGGACGGAGCTCCTACGAGCAGTACTTC.

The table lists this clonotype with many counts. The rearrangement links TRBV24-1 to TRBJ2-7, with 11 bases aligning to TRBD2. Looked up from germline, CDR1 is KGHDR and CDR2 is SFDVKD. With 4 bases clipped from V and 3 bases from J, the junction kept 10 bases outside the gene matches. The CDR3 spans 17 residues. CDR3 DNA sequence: TGTGCCACCAGTGACAGCGGGACTAGCGGTTCCTACTACGAGCAGTACTTC. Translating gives CATSDSGTSGSYYEQYF.